Reported below is one T cell receptor (beta chain). The antigen is undetermined. PCR amplification relied on 60 Vbeta primers (plus 13 Jbeta primers). The assay was immunoSEQ multiplex PCR, and TCRdb's table has in-frame clones only and misses some. The top ten hold 2.2% of the sample, which has 65,000 to 100,000 clones, roughly 75% seen once. V gave up 0 bases and J gave up 4 bases; unmatched junction bases: 5. CDR1 is MNHEY and CDR2 is SVGAGI in the germline V gene. CDR3 length equals 16 residues. The entry originates in a study of cytomegalovirus exposure and HLA in healthy donors. Whole-study findings and limits: Reportedly, cytomegalovirus status was diagnosed with high sensitivity and specificity.

The source is a man aged 35-49 years in good health and CMV-seronegative. The V call is TRBV6-5, the J call TRBJ1-4; TRBD1 matches at 7 bases. Sequencing was done on a sample of PBMCs. The CDR3 loop reads CASSYSAGQLNEKLFF. CDR3 sequence (DNA): TGTGCCAGCAGTTACTCGGCGGGACAGCTTAATGAAAAACTGTTTTTT.